One sample yielded the 5 T cell receptor beta chains listed below, sequenced in a study of blood T cell repertoires in COVID-19. The assay was immunoSEQ multiplex PCR, and TCRdb's table has in-frame clones only and misses some. The sample shows approximately 130,000 clones, roughly four fifths of them seen only once. Source material: peripheral blood. The receptors were sampled from a human donor in a cohort sampled during active COVID-19.

The genes are TRBV4-1 and TRBJ2-7; 9 positions match TRBD2. Germline CDR1 reads MGHRA; CDR2 reads YSYEKL. The CDR3 is 16 residues long. With 4 bases clipped from V and 0 bases from J, the junction kept 7 bases outside the gene matches. This CDR3 reads CASSRAGGGASYEQYF. The DNA of the CDR3 is TGCGCCAGCAGCCGCGCTGGCGGGGGGGCCTCCTACGAGCAGTACTTC.

This chain uses TRBV18 with TRBJ2-7; TRBD2 is a possible D gene (6 bases). Germline V gene data show CDR1 as KGHSH and CDR2 as LQKENI. The CDR3 length is 13 residues. V was trimmed by 6 bases and J by 6 bases, leaving 15 bases between them. The CDR3 DNA sequence: TGTGCCAGCTCCCAGCTTAAGGGAGGCGAGCAGTACTTC. Its protein is CASSQLKGGEQYF.

V is TRBV12-2 and J is TRBJ1-1; TRBD1 was called by the table and not checked on the DNA. TRBV12-2 is listed as a pseudogene. The CDR3 length is 14 residues. In DNA form, the CDR3 reads TGTGCAAGTCGCTTTGAGACAGGGAACACTGAAGCTTTCTTT. Protein: CASRFETGNTEAFF.

Note on this clone: A much larger clonotype is one base distant, so this may be a read error. The rearrangement uses TRBV15 and TRBJ2-7; 11 nucleotides match TRBD1. Germline CDR1 is LNHNV and CDR2 is YYDKDF (reference sequence). This CDR3 has 14 amino acids. V lost 3 bases, J lost 2 bases, and 0 bases stayed unmatched. CDR3 amino acids: CATSRDRGPYEQYF. The CDR3 coding sequence is TGTGCCACCAGCAGGGACAGGGGGCCCTACGAGCAGTACTTC.

The J gene is TRBJ2-3, the V gene TRBV6-1, with 8 bases lining up with TRBD1. Losses at the gene ends were 2 bases for V and 1 base for J; bases not matched to a gene: 2. CDR1 and CDR2 from the germline V gene are MNHNS and SASEGT. The CDR3 loop spans 15 amino acids. The CDR3 DNA reads as TGTGCCAGCAGTGAAACGGGACAGGGCACAGATACGCAGTATTTT. This codes for CASSETGQGTDTQYF.